The next 28 T cell receptor beta chains were all read from a single sample in a study of beta chain features in type 1 diabetes. Broader study findings: In every one of the four CD4+ subsets, TCRB CDR3s were moderately but significantly shorter in Type 1 diabetes patients.

The isolated RNA, all of it, was reverse transcribed, so expressed TCRB transcripts were what got sequenced. Produced via immunoSEQ multiplex PCR; TCRdb's table is partial and in-frame only. The repertoire has more than 550,000 clones, 11% to 15% of them found once; the top ten carry less than 0.04%. For these receptors, no antigen is known. Sequencing used naive CD4+ T cells from blood. The source of these receptors is a man in his late teens or twenties with type 1 diabetes.

This clone was picked up a small number of times. This chain joins TRBV5-1 and TRBJ2-1; no clear D. V gave up 0 bases and J gave up 7 bases, with 8 bases separating them. This CDR3 spans 13 amino acids. CDR1 SGHRS and CDR2 YFSETQ come from the germline V gene. The DNA for the CDR3 is TGCGCCAGCAGCTTGGGGGGTGAGAATGAGCAGTTCTTC. Translation gives CASSLGGENEQFF.

The J gene is TRBJ2-4, the V gene TRBV7-9, with no clear D. V shed 2 bases and J shed 5 bases, with 16 bases lying between them. CDR1 is SEHNR, CDR2 FQNEAQ, per germline (reference sequence). The CDR3 covers 16 residues. DNA for the CDR3: TGTGCCAGCAGCTTAACACTAACCCGAGGACAAAACATTCAGTACTTC. It is translated as CASSLTLTRGQNIQYF.

The chain combines TRBV7-9 with TRBJ1-4, with D tentatively TRBD1 (6 bases). V lost 5 bases to trimming and J lost 5 bases, with 15 bases between them. Looked up from germline, CDR1 is SEHNR and CDR2 is FQNEAQ (reference sequence). The length of the CDR3 is 15 residues. CDR3 sequence reads: CASSPGKGGNEKLFF. DNA of the CDR3: TGTGCCAGCAGCCCCGGGAAGGGGGGGAATGAAAAACTGTTTTTT.

This clone was counted only a few times. The chain links TRBV14 to TRBJ1-1; no firm D call. With 0 bases removed from V and 2 bases from J, the gap between germline ends came to 4 bases. CDR1 SGHDN and CDR2 FVKESK come from the germline V gene. The CDR3 loop spans 13 amino acids. The CDR3 is CASSQEYNTEAFF. The DNA of the CDR3 is TGTGCCAGCAGCCAAGAATATAACACTGAAGCTTTCTTT. Based on the CDR3 plus reference TRBV14 and TRBJ1-1, the full variable domain is EAGVTQFPSHSVIEKGQTVTLRCDPISGHDNLYWYRRVMGKEIKFLLHFVKESKQDESGMPNNRFLAERTGGTYSTLKVQPAELEDSGVYFCASSQEYNTEAFFGQGTRLTVV.

CDR3 coding DNA: TGTGCCGGCGGGGATACGCTACCCGGGGAGCTGTTTTTT. It encodes CAGGDTLPGELFF. The chain employs TRBV7-9 and TRBJ2-2; D may be TRBD2 (6 bases). This CDR3 spans 13 amino acids. The germline V gene has CDR1 SEHNR and CDR2 FQNEAQ (reference sequence). V was shortened by 11 bases and J by 6 bases, with 16 bases between the two germline ends. The full variable domain, with the rest looked up from reference TRBV7-9 and TRBJ2-2, is DTGVSQNPRHKITKRGQNVTFRCDPISEHNRLYWYRQTLGQGPEFLTYFQNEAQLEKSRLLSDRFSAERPKGSFSTLEIQRTEQGDSAMYLCAGGDTLPGELFFGEGSRLTVL.

The chain carries TRBV7-9 and TRBJ1-5, with a weak D call TRBD1 (6 bases). Germline V gives CDR1 SEHNR, CDR2 FQNEAQ (reference sequence). The V and J ends lost 1 base and 5 bases respectively, with 9 bases between them. This CDR3 is built from 14 residues. The CDR3 loop is CASSLGTAYQPQHF. Written as DNA, the CDR3 is TGTGCCAGCAGCTTAGGGACAGCTTATCAGCCCCAGCATTTT.

The sample holds one count of this clone. The chain employs TRBV27 and TRBJ2-5; 11 bases fit TRBD2. The V and J ends lost 5 bases and 4 bases, in that order; junction bases with no gene match: 15. CDR1 is MNHEY and CDR2 is SMNVEV in the germline V gene (reference sequence). The CDR3 totals 18 residues. The CDR3 is CASSPTSGGPSPGETQYF. CDR3 bases: TGTGCCAGCAGTCCAACTAGCGGGGGACCTTCCCCCGGAGAGACCCAGTACTTC.

This clone was picked up a small number of times. The chain is built from TRBV28 and TRBJ2-3; possible D gene TRBD2, 6 bases. The CDR3 extends over 11 amino acids. Per germline, CDR1 MDHEN and CDR2 SYDVKM. V was cut by 2 bases and J by 13 bases, with 10 bases left in between. The CDR3 DNA is TGTGCCAGCAGTTTAGGACGCGGGGAGTATTTT. Translating gives CASSLGRGEYF. The full variable domain, in which reference TRBV28 and TRBJ2-3 provide the parts outside the CDR3, is DVKVTQSSRYLVKRTGEKVFLECVQDMDHENMFWYRQDPGLGLRLIYFSYDVKMKEKGDIPEGYSVSREKKERFSLILESASTNQTSMYLCASSLGRGEYFGPGTRLTVL.

The chain has TRBV4-2 and TRBJ1-2; 9 bases are shared with TRBD1. The CDR3 length is 14 residues. The J segment lost 4 bases and the V segment lost 5 bases, leaving 5 bases of the junction unmatched. Germline V gene lookup returns CDR1 LGHNA and CDR2 YNFKEQ. This chain's CDR3 is CASSSSGQGYGYTF. In DNA form, the CDR3 reads TGTGCCAGCAGCTCCTCGGGACAGGGCTATGGCTACACCTTC.

This clone has a handful of counts. This rearrangement joins TRBV29-1 to TRBJ2-1, with D possibly TRBD2 on 6 matching bases. The CDR3 has 14 amino acids. CDR1 is SQVTM, CDR2 ANQGSEA, per germline. V was trimmed by 4 bases and J by 1 base, leaving 11 bases between them. CDR3 DNA sequence: TGCAGCGTTGCGGGACTCCTATCCTACAATGAGCAGTTCTTC. Encoded protein: CSVAGLLSYNEQFF.

The chain has TRBV2 and TRBJ2-5; 8 bases align to TRBD2. The CDR3 runs 13 residues. Trimming took 6 bases from V and 4 from J; bases not matched to a gene: 4. Germline loops: CDR1 SNHLY, CDR2 FYNNEI. CDR3 residues: CASRSGGGETQYF. The DNA for the CDR3 is TGTGCCAGCAGGAGCGGGGGTGGAGAGACCCAGTACTTC. The variable domain in full, completed from reference TRBV2 and TRBJ2-5, reads EPEVTQTPSHQVTQMGQEVILRCVPISNHLYFYWYRQILGQKVEFLVSFYNNEISEKSEIFDDQFSVERPDGSNFTLKIRSTKLEDSAMYFCASRSGGGETQYFGPGTRLLVL.

Only a few counts were recorded for this clone. The same CDR3 arises from other DNA sequences in this sample as well. The chain couples TRBV5-4 to TRBJ2-5; TRBD1 matches 8 bases. Germline lookup yields CDR1 SGHNT and CDR2 YYREEE (reference sequence). There are 14 residues in the CDR3. Trimming removed 4 bases from V and 1 base from J; junction bases left unmatched: 3. The CDR3, as DNA: TGTGCCAGCAGCCCGGACAGGGCCCAAGAGACCCAGTACTTC. It codes for CASSPDRAQETQYF.

The chain uses TRBV6-5 and TRBJ2-3; 8 bases are shared with TRBD2. V was pared by 11 bases and J by 2 bases, with 6 bases of the junction left unmatched. The CDR3 extends over 13 amino acids. Per the germline V gene, CDR1 is MNHEY and CDR2 is SVGAGI. In DNA form, the CDR3 reads TGTGCCGCGGTTAGCGGGACCACAGATACGCAGTATTTT. Residues: CAAVSGTTDTQYF.

The rearrangement uses TRBV9 and TRBJ2-5; D gene unclear. Trimming shortened V by 3 bases and J by 0 bases, and 3 bases separated the two germline ends. The CDR3 has 12 residues. Germline V gives CDR1 SGDLS, CDR2 YYNGEE. In DNA form, the CDR3 reads TGTGCCAGCAGCGGGGACCAAGAGACCCAGTACTTC. Its protein is CASSGDQETQYF.

The V gene is TRBV25-1, the J gene TRBJ2-1; no clear D gene. Germline CDR1 reads MGHDK; CDR2 reads SYGVNS. This CDR3 has 16 residues. V was cut by 2 bases and J by 0 bases, with 11 bases left in between. The CDR3 here is CASSEPPTSSYNEQFF. The CDR3 DNA sequence: TGTGCCAGCAGTGAACCTCCGACATCCTCCTACAATGAGCAGTTCTTC.

This sequence joins TRBV11-2 and TRBJ2-2; 7 nucleotides align to TRBD2. Trimming cost V 4 bases and J 3 bases; bases outside gene matches: 14. The CDR3 is made up of 18 amino acids. Germline V gives CDR1 SGHAT, CDR2 FQNNGV. CDR3 residues: CASSSERGDLPYTGELFF. The CDR3 nucleotides read TGTGCCAGCAGCTCGGAACGGGGGGACCTACCGTACACCGGGGAGCTGTTTTTT. Combining the CDR3 with reference TRBV11-2 and TRBJ2-2 gives the whole variable domain EAGVAQSPRYKIIEKRQSVAFWCNPISGHATLYWYQQILGQGPKLLIQFQNNGVVDDSQLPKDRFSAERLKGVDSTLKIQPAKLEDSAVYLCASSSERGDLPYTGELFFGEGSRLTVL.

The rearrangement links TRBV9 to TRBJ2-5; 9 bases line up with TRBD1. CDR3 length: 13 amino acids. J lost 5 bases, V lost 5 bases, and 4 bases had no gene match. Germline CDR1 reads SGDLS; CDR2 reads YYNGEE. For the CDR3, the DNA is TGTGCCAGCAGTACAGGGGGCGTGGAGACCCAGTACTTC. Translation gives CASSTGGVETQYF. Full variable domain (rest looked up from reference TRBV9 and TRBJ2-5): DSGVTQTPKHLITATGQRVTLRCSPRSGDLSVYWYQQSLDQGLQFLIQYYNGEERAKGNILERFSAQQFPDLHSELNLSSLELGDSALYFCASSTGGVETQYFGPGTRLLVL.

This clone was recorded a few times. J is TRBJ2-5 and V is TRBV30; 9 bases agree with TRBD2. V was pared by 0 bases and J by 4 bases, with 9 bases of the junction left unmatched. The germline V gene has CDR1 GTSNPN and CDR2 SVGIG (reference sequence). The CDR3 runs 16 residues. The CDR3 DNA sequence: TGTGCCTGGAGTGTAGTGGCTAGCGGGATGGGAGAGACCCAGTACTTC. This gives the protein CAWSVVASGMGETQYF.

This clone was seen a few times. V usage is TRBV5-4 and J usage is TRBJ2-1; 12 nucleotides match TRBD2. The CDR3 consists of 15 residues. The J segment lost 9 bases and the V segment lost 0 bases, leaving 4 bases of the junction unmatched. Germline values: CDR1 SGHNT, CDR2 YYREEE (reference sequence). In DNA, the CDR3 is TGTGCCAGCAGCTTGGAACCTAGCGGGAGGGTTGAGCAGTTCTTC. Residues: CASSLEPSGRVEQFF.

The chain combines TRBV7-2 with TRBJ2-3, with D possibly TRBD2 on 7 matching bases. This CDR3 has 16 amino acids. Germline-derived CDR1 and CDR2 are SGHTA and FQGNSA. V was shortened by 5 bases and J by 2 bases, with 17 bases between the two germline ends. In DNA, the CDR3 is TGTGCCAGCAGCCCCTCGGCGGGGGCTACCACAGATACGCAGTATTTT. This translates into CASSPSAGATTDTQYF. Supplemented by reference TRBV7-2 and TRBJ2-3, the full variable domain reads GAGVSQSPSNKVTEKGKDVELRCDPISGHTALYWYRQSLGQGLEFLIYFQGNSAPDKSGLPSDRFSAERTGGSVSTLTIQRTQQEDSAVYLCASSPSAGATTDTQYFGPGTRLTVL.

This clone was found a few times. V and J are TRBV7-2 and TRBJ1-5; D call uncertain. V was trimmed by 3 bases and J by 3 bases, leaving 12 bases between them. The CDR3 contains 15 residues. Germline-derived CDR1 and CDR2 are SGHTA and FQGNSA. Here the CDR3 reads CASSLGQVNNQPQHF. CDR3 DNA sequence: TGTGCCAGCAGCTTGGGCCAAGTTAACAATCAGCCCCAGCATTTT.

This clone occurred a few times. This chain joins TRBV5-6 and TRBJ2-3; D ambiguous. The germline V gene has CDR1 SGHDT and CDR2 YYEEEE. The CDR3 runs 14 residues. V was trimmed by 0 bases and J by 4 bases, leaving 9 bases between them. The CDR3 DNA is TGTGCCAGCAGCTTGGTCGACCCCGCAGATACGCAGTATTTT. It codes for CASSLVDPADTQYF.

The chain uses TRBV7-3 and TRBJ2-7; 12 bases are shared with TRBD1. Germline CDR1 SGHTA, CDR2 FQGTGA. The CDR3 sequence is 15 residues long. V trimming: 5 bases; J trimming: 7 bases; junction bases outside the gene matches: 9. CDR3 residues: CASSDRDRGLREQYF. The DNA of the CDR3 is TGTGCCAGCAGCGACCGGGACAGGGGGCTTCGGGAGCAGTACTTC.

Only a few counts were recorded for this clone. The gene calls are TRBV6-5 and TRBJ1-5, with 9 bases fitting TRBD1. CDR1 is MNHEY and CDR2 is SVGAGI in the germline V gene. The CDR3 length is 15 residues. The trim removed 4 bases at V and 5 bases at J, leaving 6 bases unmatched. CDR3 sequence reads: CASSSTGGHDQPQHF. CDR3 sequence (DNA): TGTGCCAGCAGTTCGACAGGGGGTCACGATCAGCCCCAGCATTTT.

This clone came up a few times. V and J are TRBV28 and TRBJ2-1; D gene ambiguous. This CDR3 has 16 residues. Germline V gene sequence: CDR1 MDHEN, CDR2 SYDVKM. V was shortened by 5 bases and J by 0 bases, with 14 bases between the two germline ends. As DNA, the CDR3 is TGTGCCAGCAGTCTCCAGATTTCCGGCTCCTACAATGAGCAGTTCTTC. Translating it yields CASSLQISGSYNEQFF.

V usage is TRBV9 and J usage is TRBJ2-3, with 7 bases that match TRBD1. Losses at the gene ends were 3 bases for V and 2 bases for J; bases not matched to a gene: 6. The CDR3 loop spans 15 amino acids. Germline values: CDR1 SGDLS, CDR2 YYNGEE. CDR3 region: CASSATGVFTDTQYF. CDR3 nucleotides: TGTGCCAGCAGCGCTACAGGGGTCTTCACAGATACGCAGTATTTT.

In this sample, this clone turned up a few times. The J gene is TRBJ1-5, the V gene TRBV5-6; unclear D gene. The CDR3 has 14 residues. Trimming pared 0 bases from V and 7 bases from J, leaving 11 bases between. From germline, CDR1 is SGHDT and CDR2 YYEEEE. In DNA form, the CDR3 reads TGTGCCAGCAGCTTGGCTGCCGGGAGCCAGCCCCAGCATTTT. Translating it yields CASSLAAGSQPQHF. The whole variable domain, remainder taken from reference TRBV5-6 and TRBJ1-5, is DAGVTQSPTHLIKTRGQQVTLRCSPKSGHDTVSWYQQALGQGPQFIFQYYEEEERQRGNFPDRFSGHQFPNYSSELNVNALLLGDSALYLCASSLAAGSQPQHFGDGTRLSIL.

CDR3 in amino acids: CASSDTGTLSYEQYF. The CDR3 nucleotides are TGTGCCAGCAGTGACACCGGGACTCTGAGTTACGAGCAGTACTTC. The genes are TRBV6-1 and TRBJ2-7, with a tentative D call TRBD2 (6 bases). With 3 bases removed from V and 4 bases from J, the gap between germline ends came to 16 bases. Germline V gene sequence: CDR1 MNHNS, CDR2 SASEGT. This CDR3 spans 15 amino acids.